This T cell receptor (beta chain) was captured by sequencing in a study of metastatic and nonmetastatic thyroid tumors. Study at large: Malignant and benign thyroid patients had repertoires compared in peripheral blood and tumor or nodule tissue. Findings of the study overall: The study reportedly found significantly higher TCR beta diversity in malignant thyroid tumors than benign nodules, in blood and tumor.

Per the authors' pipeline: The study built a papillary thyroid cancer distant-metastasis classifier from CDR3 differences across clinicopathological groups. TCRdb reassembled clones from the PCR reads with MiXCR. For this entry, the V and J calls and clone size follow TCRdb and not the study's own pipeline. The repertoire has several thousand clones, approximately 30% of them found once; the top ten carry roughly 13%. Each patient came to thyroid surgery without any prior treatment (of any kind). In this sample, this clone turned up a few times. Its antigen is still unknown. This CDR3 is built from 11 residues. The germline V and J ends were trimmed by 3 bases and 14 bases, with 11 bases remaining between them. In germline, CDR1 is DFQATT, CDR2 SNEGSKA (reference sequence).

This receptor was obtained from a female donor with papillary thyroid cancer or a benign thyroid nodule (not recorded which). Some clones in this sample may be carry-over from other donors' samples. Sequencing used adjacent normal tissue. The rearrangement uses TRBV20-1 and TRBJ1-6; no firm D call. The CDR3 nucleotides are TGCAGTGCTAGGGAGGGAGAGACCCTCCACTTT. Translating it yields CSAREGETLHF.